Below are 23 T cell receptor beta chains sequenced from a single sample in a study of shared clonotypes between healthy human individuals. Clones were sequenced by immunoSEQ multiplex PCR, and TCRdb holds only the in-frame ones, with some missing. The profile covers over a million clones, with roughly 97% appearing a single time and approximately 1.1% taken by the ten largest. Sequences were obtained from naive CD4+ T cells sorted from blood. Documented subset: CD45RA+ positively selected. The origin of the receptors is a man aged 30 to 39 in good health.

The chain has TRBV6-6 and TRBJ2-4, with TRBD1 matching 7 bases. The junction had 6 bases not matched to a gene; V was cut back by 6 bases and J by 1 base. Germline-derived CDR1 and CDR2 are MNHNY and SVGAGI (reference sequence). The CDR3 contains 15 residues. The CDR3 loop is CASRDLQGAKNIQYF. The DNA of the CDR3 is TGTGCCAGCAGGGACCTACAGGGGGCCAAAAACATTCAGTACTTC.

V and J are TRBV28 and TRBJ2-2, with 9 nucleotides matching TRBD1. Unmatched junction bases numbered 2, after V lost 6 bases and J lost 0 bases. Germline assignment: CDR1 MDHEN and CDR2 SYDVKM. The CDR3 spans 15 residues. The CDR3 region is CASRDRGSNTGELFF. For the CDR3, the DNA is TGTGCCAGCAGGGACAGGGGTTCGAACACCGGGGAGCTGTTTTTT.

To note about this clone: Other DNA sequences in this sample translate to the same CDR3. The rearrangement joins TRBV9 to TRBJ2-7; perhaps TRBD1 as D (5 bases). V lost 0 bases and J 3 bases, leaving 10 bases between the germline ends. This CDR3 is 14 amino acids long. Germline CDR1 SGDLS, CDR2 YYNGEE. CDR3 in amino acids: CASSVGAQGYEQYF. The CDR3 DNA reads TGTGCCAGCAGCGTAGGGGCCCAGGGCTACGAGCAGTACTTC.

V is TRBV5-1 and J is TRBJ2-4; D ambiguous. V was trimmed by 7 bases and J by 0 bases, leaving 14 bases between them. Germline V gene sequence: CDR1 SGHRS, CDR2 YFSETQ. The CDR3 extends over 15 amino acids. CDR3 region: CASQDESLAKNIQYF. The DNA of the CDR3 is TGCGCCAGCCAGGACGAATCACTAGCCAAAAACATTCAGTACTTC.

J is TRBJ1-1 and V is TRBV28; D call uncertain. V was shortened by 2 bases and J by 1 base, with 8 bases between the two germline ends. This CDR3 is 14 amino acids long. Germline V CDR1 and CDR2: MDHEN, SYDVKM. CDR3 in amino acids: CASSLVPENTEAFF. The DNA for the CDR3 is TGTGCCAGCAGTTTAGTCCCAGAGAACACTGAAGCTTTCTTT.

This chain joins TRBV28 and TRBJ2-2; possibly TRBD2 for D (6 bases). Germline V lookup: CDR1 MDHEN, CDR2 SYDVKM. There are 14 residues in the CDR3. Trimming took off 3 bases at V and 7 bases at J, with 12 bases between the two ends. CDR3 protein: CASSLPGVVGELFF. CDR3 DNA sequence: TGTGCCAGCAGTTTGCCGGGAGTAGTCGGGGAGCTGTTTTTT.

The chain is built from TRBV15 and TRBJ2-3; TRBD2 agrees at 9 bases. CDR3 size: 15 residues. Germline V gene data show CDR1 as LNHNV and CDR2 as YYDKDF (reference sequence). After removal of 0 bases from V and 5 bases from J, the junction contained 3 bases not matched to a gene. The CDR3 loop reads CATSRDLAGVDTQYF. The CDR3 nucleotides are TGTGCCACCAGCAGAGATTTAGCGGGGGTAGATACGCAGTATTTT.

With regard to this clone: Other DNA sequences in this sample translate to the same CDR3. The chain links TRBV19 to TRBJ1-2; D is undetermined. This CDR3 is 12 amino acids long. Germline assignment: CDR1 LNHDA and CDR2 SQIVND (reference sequence). Deletions cut 3 bases from V and 6 bases from J, with 8 bases between. CDR3 nucleotide sequence: TGTGCCAGTAGTATTCGGAGAGATGGCTACACCTTC. It is translated as CASSIRRDGYTF.

V and J are TRBV18 and TRBJ1-1; D is unclear. The CDR3 is made up of 16 amino acids. Trimming left V 0 bases short and J 1 base short, with 12 bases between. Looked up from germline, CDR1 is KGHSH and CDR2 is LQKENI. The CDR3 DNA sequence: TGTGCCAGCTCACCACCCAATTTAAGTAGGAACACTGAAGCTTTCTTT. This gives the protein CASSPPNLSRNTEAFF.

The rearrangement links TRBV19 to TRBJ1-1; TRBD1 might be the D (6 bases). Germline CDR1 and CDR2: LNHDA and SQIVND (reference sequence). CDR3 size: 14 residues. V dropped 5 bases and J dropped 2 bases, with 12 bases sitting between them. CDR3 bases: TGTGCCAGTAGTTTCCCTGGGGGCAACACTGAAGCTTTCTTT. Its protein product is CASSFPGGNTEAFF.

This rearrangement joins TRBV11-3 to TRBJ2-2, with TRBD1 matching over 9 bases. Germline CDR1 and CDR2: SGHNT and YENEEA. The V gene end was trimmed by 5 bases and the J gene end by 3 bases; junction bases not matched to a gene: 4. The CDR3 spans 15 residues. CDR3 coding DNA: TGTGCCAGCAGCACACAGGGGGCGGACACCGGGGAGCTGTTTTTT. Translating gives CASSTQGADTGELFF.

This rearrangement joins TRBV10-1 to TRBJ2-3, with D uncertain. Trimming took off 3 bases at V and 2 bases at J, with 3 bases between the two ends. The CDR3 runs to 12 residues. From germline, CDR1 is WNHNN and CDR2 SYGVQD (reference sequence). The CDR3: CASSDDTDTQYF. In DNA form, the CDR3 reads TGCGCCAGCAGTGATGACACAGATACGCAGTATTTT.

V usage is TRBV5-1 and J usage is TRBJ2-7; D is unclear. Looked up from germline, CDR1 is SGHRS and CDR2 is YFSETQ. V was clipped by 0 bases and J by 3 bases, with 10 bases between them. This CDR3 has 14 residues. The CDR3 here is CASSLEGWDYEQYF. CDR3 coding DNA: TGCGCCAGCAGCTTGGAGGGATGGGACTACGAGCAGTACTTC.

This rearrangement joins TRBV19 to TRBJ2-1, with unresolved D. This CDR3 contains 15 residues. Per germline, CDR1 LNHDA and CDR2 SQIVND (reference sequence). V was cut by 5 bases and J by 2 bases, with 13 bases left in between. CDR3 residues: CASSRQALPYNEQFF. DNA of the CDR3: TGTGCCAGTAGTCGGCAGGCGTTACCCTACAATGAGCAGTTCTTC.

The chain uses TRBV5-1 and TRBJ1-1; D not resolved. The V gene's germline CDR1 is SGHRS and CDR2 YFSETQ. This CDR3 is 15 amino acids long. V gave up 1 base and J gave up 5 bases, with 15 bases separating them. The CDR3 DNA reads TGCGCCAGCAGCTTGAAGGCACCCCCGGGAACTGAAGCTTTCTTT. Encoded protein: CASSLKAPPGTEAFF.

The chain combines TRBV5-1 with TRBJ1-3; D not certain. This CDR3 contains 13 residues. V lost 5 bases to trimming and J lost 9 bases, with 15 bases between them. From germline, CDR1 is SGHRS and CDR2 YFSETQ. The CDR3 sequence: CASSAGVPTTIYF. The CDR3 nucleotides are TGCGCCAGCAGTGCAGGAGTACCAACCACCATATATTTT.

The gene calls are TRBV7-9 and TRBJ2-5, with D possibly being TRBD1 (6 bases). Looked up from germline, CDR1 is SEHNR and CDR2 is FQNEAQ (reference sequence). V was cut by 3 bases and J by 5 bases, with 7 bases left in between. This CDR3 is 12 amino acids long. The CDR3 nucleotides read TGTGCCAGCAGCTTTACAGGGGAGACCCAGTACTTC. Translation gives CASSFTGETQYF.

Comments on this clone: The same CDR3 also results from other DNA sequences found in this sample. The chain links TRBV5-4 to TRBJ2-2, with TRBD2 matching 11 bases. Germline lookup yields CDR1 SGHNT and CDR2 YYREEE (reference sequence). The V gene end was trimmed by 4 bases and the J gene end by 1 base; junction bases not matched to a gene: 3. This CDR3 contains 16 residues. The CDR3 region is CASSPGTSGNTGELFF. The CDR3 DNA follows: TGTGCCAGCAGCCCAGGGACTAGCGGGAACACCGGGGAGCTGTTTTTT. Together with reference TRBV5-4 and TRBJ2-2, the CDR3 gives the full variable domain: ETGVTQSPTHLIKTRGQQVTLRCSSQSGHNTVSWYQQALGQGPQFIFQYYREEENGRGNFPPRFSGLQFPNYSSELNVNALELDDSALYLCASSPGTSGNTGELFFGEGSRLTVL.

The chain has TRBV5-1 and TRBJ2-7; possibly TRBD1 for D (7 bases). Trimming stripped 1 base from V and 5 bases from J, with 13 bases between. The CDR3 covers 14 residues. Germline CDR1 and CDR2: SGHRS and YFSETQ. DNA for the CDR3: TGCGCCAGCAGCTTGTACCAGGGGGAGGACGAGCAGTACTTC. Encoded protein: CASSLYQGEDEQYF.

The CDR3 region is CASSSRGSVYNEQFF. CDR3 DNA: TGTGCCAGCAGCTCCCGCGGTAGCGTCTACAATGAGCAGTTCTTC. The chain couples TRBV11-3 to TRBJ2-1; maybe TRBD2 (5 bases). Germline V gene data show CDR1 as SGHNT and CDR2 as YENEEA. Trimming pared 4 bases from V and 3 bases from J, leaving 13 bases between. This CDR3 is built from 15 residues.

V and J are TRBV2 and TRBJ1-2; D uncertain. V was shortened by 1 base and J by 1 base, with 16 bases between the two germline ends. The CDR3 has 17 amino acids. Per the germline V gene, CDR1 is SNHLY and CDR2 is FYNNEI. This CDR3 reads CASSEGAGSLLNYGYTF. The CDR3 bases are TGTGCCAGCAGTGAAGGCGCAGGCTCCTTACTTAACTATGGCTACACCTTC. The whole variable domain, remainder taken from reference TRBV2 and TRBJ1-2, is EPEVTQTPSHQVTQMGQEVILRCVPISNHLYFYWYRQILGQKVEFLVSFYNNEISEKSEIFDDQFSVERPDGSNFTLKIRSTKLEDSAMYFCASSEGAGSLLNYGYTFGSGTRLTVV.

Details on this clone: Other DNA variants within this sample encode the same CDR3. V usage is TRBV2 and J usage is TRBJ2-7; 9 bases line up with TRBD1. The CDR3 spans 14 residues. Germline V lookup: CDR1 SNHLY, CDR2 FYNNEI. With 6 bases clipped from V and 4 bases from J, the junction kept 7 bases outside the gene matches. The CDR3 nucleotides read TGTGCCAGCAGCCCCGGGACAGGGACATACGAGCAGTACTTC. Its translation is CASSPGTGTYEQYF.

Regarding this clone: Other DNA sequences in the same sample also yield this CDR3. The chain couples TRBV5-1 to TRBJ2-6; no firm D call. The germline V gene encodes CDR1 SGHRS and CDR2 YFSETQ. The CDR3 is 13 residues long. Trimming took 2 bases from V and 1 from J, leaving 1 base between them. CDR3 in amino acids: CASSLSGANVLTF. The CDR3 region has the DNA TGCGCCAGCAGCTTATCTGGGGCCAACGTCCTGACTTTC.